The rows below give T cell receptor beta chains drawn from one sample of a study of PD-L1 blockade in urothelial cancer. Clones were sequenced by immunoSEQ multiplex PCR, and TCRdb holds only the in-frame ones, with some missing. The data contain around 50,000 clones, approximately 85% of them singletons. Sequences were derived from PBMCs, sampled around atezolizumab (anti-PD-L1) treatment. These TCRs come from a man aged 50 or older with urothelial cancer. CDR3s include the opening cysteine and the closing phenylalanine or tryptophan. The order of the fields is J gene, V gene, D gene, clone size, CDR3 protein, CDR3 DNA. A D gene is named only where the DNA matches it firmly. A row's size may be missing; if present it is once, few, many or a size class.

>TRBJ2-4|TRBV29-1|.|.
CSVPAGNIQYF
TGCAGCGTCCCTGCGGGAAACATTCAGTACTTC
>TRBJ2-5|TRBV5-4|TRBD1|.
CASSLTGVEVETQYF
TGTGCCAGCAGCCTAACAGGGGTTGAAGTGGAGACCCAGTACTTC
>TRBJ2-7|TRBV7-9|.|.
CASSPPGGLKDEQYF
TGTGCCAGCAGCCCGCCGGGGGGCCTAAAGGACGAGCAGTACTTC
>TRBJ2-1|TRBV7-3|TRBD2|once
CASSHGLAGVVNEQFF
TGTGCCAGCAGCCACGGACTAGCGGGGGTAGTAAATGAGCAGTTCTTC
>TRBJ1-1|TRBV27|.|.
CASIPFGGREAFF
TGTGCCAGCATTCCGTTTGGGGGCCGGGAAGCTTTCTTT
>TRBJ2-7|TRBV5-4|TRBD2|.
CASSLGTGGWYEQYF
TGTGCCAGCAGCTTGGGAACGGGAGGGTGGTACGAGCAGTACTTC
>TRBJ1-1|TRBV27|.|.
CASSPPQGRSTEAFF
TGTGCCAGCAGTCCCCCCCAGGGTAGGAGCACTGAAGCTTTCTTT
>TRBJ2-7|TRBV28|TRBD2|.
CASSPWGGSYEQYF
TGTGCCAGCAGTCCTTGGGGCGGGAGTTACGAGCAGTACTTC
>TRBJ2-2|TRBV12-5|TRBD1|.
CASGPTGGNTGELFF
TGTGCTAGTGGCCCGACAGGGGGCAACACCGGGGAGCTGTTTTTT
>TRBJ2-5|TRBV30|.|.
CAWIGGIQETQYF
TGTGCCTGGATTGGAGGGATCCAAGAGACCCAGTACTTC
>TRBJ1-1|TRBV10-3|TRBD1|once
CAISNSDRGSEAFF
TGTGCCATCAGTAATAGTGACAGGGGCTCTGAAGCTTTCTTT
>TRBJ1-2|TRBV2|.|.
CASFLGTGYGYTF
TGTGCCAGTTTTTTAGGAACAGGTTATGGCTACACCTTC
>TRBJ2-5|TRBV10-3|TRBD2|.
CATRGGSETQYF
TGTGCTACCCGGGGGGGCTCTGAGACCCAGTACTTC
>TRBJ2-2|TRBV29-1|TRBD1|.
CSVPRQGASGELFF
TGCAGCGTGCCCCGGCAGGGGGCATCCGGGGAGCTGTTTTTT
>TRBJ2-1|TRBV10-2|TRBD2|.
CASSALAGERRDEQFF
TGCGCCAGCAGTGCATTAGCGGGAGAACGACGGGATGAGCAGTTCTTC
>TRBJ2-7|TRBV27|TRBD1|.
CASETGTEQYF
TGTGCCAGCGAGACAGGGACCGAGCAGTACTTC
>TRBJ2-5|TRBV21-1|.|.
CASSKPASGRQTQYF
TGTGCCAGCAGCAAACCGGCTAGCGGGAGACAGACCCAGTACTTC
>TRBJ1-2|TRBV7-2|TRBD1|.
CASSGKGTGPGYTF
TGTGCCAGCAGCGGCAAAGGGACAGGGCCGGGCTACACCTTC
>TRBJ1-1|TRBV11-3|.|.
CASSLDRASTEAFF
TGTGCCAGCAGCTTAGACAGGGCCAGCACTGAAGCTTTCTTT
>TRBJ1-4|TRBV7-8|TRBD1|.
CASSLSVQGAREKLFF
TGTGCCAGCAGCCTTTCTGTTCAGGGGGCTCGTGAAAAACTGTTTTTT
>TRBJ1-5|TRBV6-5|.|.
CASSYGADGLSPQHF
TGTGCCAGCAGTTACGGGGCAGACGGACTATCGCCCCAGCATTTT
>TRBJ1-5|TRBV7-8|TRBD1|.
CASSKTGSNNQPQHF
TGTGCCAGCAGCAAGACAGGGAGTAACAATCAGCCCCAGCATTTT
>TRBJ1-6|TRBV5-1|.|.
CASSFREQGVSPLHF
TGCGCCAGCAGCTTCCGGGAACAGGGAGTTTCACCCCTCCACTTT
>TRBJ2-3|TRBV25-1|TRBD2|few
CASSESGGSGGAPYF
TGTGCCAGCAGTGAATCTGGTGGTAGCGGGGGGGCCCCGTATTTT
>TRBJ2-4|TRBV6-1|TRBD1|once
CASKGQGGTKNIQYF
TGTGCCAGCAAAGGACAGGGGGGAACCAAAAACATTCAGTACTTC
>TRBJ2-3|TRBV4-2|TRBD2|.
CASSHSGTSGVSTDTQYF
TGTGCCAGCAGCCATTCCGGGACTAGCGGGGTTAGCACAGATACGCAGTATTTT
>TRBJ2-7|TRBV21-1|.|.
CASSKWRHEGANIYEQYF
TGTGCCAGCAGCAAATGGCGCCATGAGGGGGCGAATATCTACGAGCAGTACTTC
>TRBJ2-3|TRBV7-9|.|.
CASSFGAGDTQYF
TGTGCCAGCAGCTTTGGGGCCGGAGATACGCAGTATTTT
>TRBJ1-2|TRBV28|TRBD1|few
CASSSLQGADYGYTF
TGTGCCAGCAGTTCCTTACAGGGGGCTGACTATGGCTACACCTTC
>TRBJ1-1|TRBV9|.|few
CASSVALNTEAFF
TGTGCCAGCAGCGTAGCTTTGAACACTGAAGCTTTCTTT
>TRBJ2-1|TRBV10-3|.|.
CAISGGWSGLPYNEQFF
TGTGCCATCAGTGGGGGTTGGAGCGGGCTTCCCTACAATGAGCAGTTCTTC
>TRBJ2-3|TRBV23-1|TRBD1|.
CASSQTGTGDTDTQYF
TGCGCCAGCAGTCAAACCGGGACAGGGGACACAGATACGCAGTATTTT
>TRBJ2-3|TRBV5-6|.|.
CASSARTTGRPNTQYF
TGTGCCAGCAGCGCCAGGACTACCGGACGTCCGAATACGCAGTATTTT
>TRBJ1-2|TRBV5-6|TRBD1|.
CASSYSGTGENYGYTF
TGTGCCAGCAGCTATTCCGGGACAGGGGAAAACTATGGCTACACCTTC
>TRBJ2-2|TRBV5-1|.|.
CASSFLSTGELFF
TGCGCCAGCAGCTTCCTTTCTACCGGGGAGCTGTTTTTT
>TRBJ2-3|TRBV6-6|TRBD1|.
CAGGDRGRNTDTQYF
TGTGCCGGGGGGGACAGGGGGCGGAACACAGATACGCAGTATTTT
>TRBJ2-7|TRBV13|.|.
CASSFPKGDYEQYF
TGTGCCAGCAGCTTTCCCAAGGGGGACTACGAGCAGTACTTC
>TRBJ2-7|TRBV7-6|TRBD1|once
CASSSGTASYEQYF
TGTGCCAGCAGTTCCGGGACAGCCTCCTACGAGCAGTACTTC
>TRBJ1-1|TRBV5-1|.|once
CASSSNYRVNTEAFF
TGCGCCAGCAGCTCAAATTACAGGGTTAACACTGAAGCTTTCTTT
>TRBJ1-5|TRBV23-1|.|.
CASIRRGPQPQHF
TGCGCCAGCATCAGGAGGGGACCGCAGCCCCAGCATTTT
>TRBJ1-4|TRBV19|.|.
CASSWRRGEKLFF
TGTGCCAGCTCCTGGCGGCGCGGAGAAAAACTGTTTTTT
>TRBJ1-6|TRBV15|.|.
CATSRARDSPLHF
TGTGCCACCAGCAGAGCGAGGGATTCACCCCTCCACTTT
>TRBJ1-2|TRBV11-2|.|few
CASSTRQVTNYGYTF
TGTGCCAGCAGCACCCGACAGGTGACTAACTATGGCTACACCTTC
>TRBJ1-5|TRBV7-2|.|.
CASSSDFGTFQPQHF
TGTGCCAGCAGCTCGGACTTTGGAACTTTTCAGCCCCAGCATTTT
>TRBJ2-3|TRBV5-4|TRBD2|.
CASSLGLAGAGTQYF
TGTGCCAGCAGCTTGGGACTAGCGGGGGCGGGTACGCAGTATTTT
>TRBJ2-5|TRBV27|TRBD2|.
CASWPLTVSGNQETQYF
TGTGCCAGCTGGCCCCTCACGGTTAGCGGGAACCAAGAGACCCAGTACTTC
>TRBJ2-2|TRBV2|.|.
CASSPLTGELFF
TGTGCCAGCAGCCCCCTTACCGGGGAGCTGTTTTTT
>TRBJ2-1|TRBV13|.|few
CASSSGLSNEQFF
TGTGCCAGCAGCTCCGGACTGTCCAATGAGCAGTTCTTC
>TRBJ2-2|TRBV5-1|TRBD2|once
CASSWTTSDTGELFF
TGCGCCAGCAGCTGGACCACTAGCGACACCGGGGAGCTGTTTTTT
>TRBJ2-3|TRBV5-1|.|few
CASRPQGSTDTQYF
TGCGCCAGCAGACCGCAGGGGAGCACAGATACGCAGTATTTT
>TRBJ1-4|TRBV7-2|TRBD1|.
CASSSHPGQGAHEKLFF
TGTGCCAGCAGCTCACACCCGGGACAGGGGGCCCATGAAAAACTGTTTTTT
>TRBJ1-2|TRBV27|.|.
CASSSWGGLPYGYTF
TGTGCCAGCAGTTCTTGGGGGGGACTACCTTATGGCTACACCTTC
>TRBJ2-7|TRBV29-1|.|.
CSVQGLLTYEQYF
TGCAGCGTTCAAGGATTACTTACCTACGAGCAGTACTTC
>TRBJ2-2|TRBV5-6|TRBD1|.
CASSLRSGGPGELFF
TGTGCCAGCAGCTTGAGGTCAGGGGGCCCCGGGGAGCTGTTTTTT
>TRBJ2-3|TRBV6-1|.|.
CASGGDARDTQYF
TGTGCCAGCGGCGGGGACGCTCGAGATACGCAGTATTTT
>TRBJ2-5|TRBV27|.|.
CASSLSGTQYF
TGTGCCAGCAGTTTGAGTGGGACCCAGTACTTC